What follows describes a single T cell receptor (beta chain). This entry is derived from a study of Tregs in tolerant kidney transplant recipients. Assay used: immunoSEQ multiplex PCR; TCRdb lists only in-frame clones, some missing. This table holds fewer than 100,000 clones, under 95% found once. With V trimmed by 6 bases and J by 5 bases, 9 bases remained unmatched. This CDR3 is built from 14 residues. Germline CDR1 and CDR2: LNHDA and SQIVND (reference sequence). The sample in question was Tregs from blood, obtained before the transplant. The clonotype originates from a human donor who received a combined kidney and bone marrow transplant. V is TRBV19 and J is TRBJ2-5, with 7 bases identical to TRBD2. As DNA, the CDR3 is TGTGCCAGTAGCCTTCGGGGGGTGGAGGAGACCCAGTACTTC. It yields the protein CASSLRGVEETQYF.